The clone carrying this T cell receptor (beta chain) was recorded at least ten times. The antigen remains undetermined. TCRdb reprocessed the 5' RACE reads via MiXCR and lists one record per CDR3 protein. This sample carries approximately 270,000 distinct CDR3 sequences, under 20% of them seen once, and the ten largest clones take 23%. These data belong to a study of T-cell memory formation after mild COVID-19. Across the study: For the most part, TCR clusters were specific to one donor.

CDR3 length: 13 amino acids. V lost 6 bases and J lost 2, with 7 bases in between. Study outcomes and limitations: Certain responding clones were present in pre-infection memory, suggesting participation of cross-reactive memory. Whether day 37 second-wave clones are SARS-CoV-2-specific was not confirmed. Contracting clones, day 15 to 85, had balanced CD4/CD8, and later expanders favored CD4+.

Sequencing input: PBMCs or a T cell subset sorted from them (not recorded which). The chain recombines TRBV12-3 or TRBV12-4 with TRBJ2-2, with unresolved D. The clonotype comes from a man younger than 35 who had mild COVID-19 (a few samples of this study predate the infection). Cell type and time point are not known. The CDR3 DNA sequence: TGTGCCAGCAGCCCGGAAAACACCGGGGAGCTGTTTTTT. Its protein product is CASSPENTGELFF.